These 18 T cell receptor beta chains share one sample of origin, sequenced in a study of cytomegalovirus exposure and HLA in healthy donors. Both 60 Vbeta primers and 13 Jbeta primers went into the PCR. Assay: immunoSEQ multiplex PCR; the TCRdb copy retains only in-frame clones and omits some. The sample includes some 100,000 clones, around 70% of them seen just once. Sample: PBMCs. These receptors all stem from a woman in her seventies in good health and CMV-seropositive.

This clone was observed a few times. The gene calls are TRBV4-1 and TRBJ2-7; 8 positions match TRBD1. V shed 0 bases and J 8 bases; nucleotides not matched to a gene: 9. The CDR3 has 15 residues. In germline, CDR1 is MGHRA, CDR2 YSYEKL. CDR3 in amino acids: CASSQDLGQGSKQYF. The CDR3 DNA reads TGCGCCAGCAGCCAAGATCTTGGACAGGGATCGAAGCAGTACTTC.

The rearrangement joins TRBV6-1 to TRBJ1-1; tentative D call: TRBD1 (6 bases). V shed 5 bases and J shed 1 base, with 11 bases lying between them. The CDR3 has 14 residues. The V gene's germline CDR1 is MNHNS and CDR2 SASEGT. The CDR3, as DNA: TGTGCCAGCAGTACCATACAGGGGAACACTGAAGCTTTCTTT. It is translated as CASSTIQGNTEAFF.

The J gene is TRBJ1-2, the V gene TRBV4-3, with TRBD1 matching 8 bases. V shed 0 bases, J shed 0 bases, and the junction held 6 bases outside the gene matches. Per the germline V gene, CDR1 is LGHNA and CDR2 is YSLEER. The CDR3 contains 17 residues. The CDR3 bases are TGCGCCAGCAGCCAAGACGGGCAGGGGGCGACTAACTATGGCTACACCTTC. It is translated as CASSQDGQGATNYGYTF.

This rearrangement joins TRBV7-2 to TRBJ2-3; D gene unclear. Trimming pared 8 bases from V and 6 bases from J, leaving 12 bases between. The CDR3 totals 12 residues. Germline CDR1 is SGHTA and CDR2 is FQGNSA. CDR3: CASASMFDTQYF. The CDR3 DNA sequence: TGTGCCAGCGCGTCAATGTTCGATACGCAGTATTTT.

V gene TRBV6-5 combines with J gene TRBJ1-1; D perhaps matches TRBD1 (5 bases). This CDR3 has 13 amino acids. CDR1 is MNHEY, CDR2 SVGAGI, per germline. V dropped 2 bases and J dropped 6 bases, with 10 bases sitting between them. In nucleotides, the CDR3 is TGTGCCAGCAGTTACGCAGGGAGGGCTGAAGCTTTCTTT. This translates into CASSYAGRAEAFF.

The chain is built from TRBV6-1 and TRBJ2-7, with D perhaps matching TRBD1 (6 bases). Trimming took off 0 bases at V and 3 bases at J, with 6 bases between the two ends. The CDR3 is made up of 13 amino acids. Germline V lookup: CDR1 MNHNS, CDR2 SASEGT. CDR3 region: CASSEARGYEQYF. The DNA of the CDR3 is TGTGCCAGCAGTGAAGCCAGGGGCTACGAGCAGTACTTC.

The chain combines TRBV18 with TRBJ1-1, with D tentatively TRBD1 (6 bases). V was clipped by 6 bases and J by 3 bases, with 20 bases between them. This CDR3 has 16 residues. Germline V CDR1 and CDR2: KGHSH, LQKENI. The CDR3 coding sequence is TGTGCCAGCTCCGTACCCGTGGGGGGGCCCCACACTGAAGCTTTCTTT. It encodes CASSVPVGGPHTEAFF.

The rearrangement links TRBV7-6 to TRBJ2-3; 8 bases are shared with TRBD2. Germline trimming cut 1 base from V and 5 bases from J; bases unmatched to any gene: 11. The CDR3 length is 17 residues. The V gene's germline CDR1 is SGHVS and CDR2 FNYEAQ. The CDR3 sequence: CASSLGVRGGTRDTQYF. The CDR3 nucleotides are TGTGCCAGCAGCTTAGGGGTTCGGGGGGGTACCAGAGATACGCAGTATTTT.

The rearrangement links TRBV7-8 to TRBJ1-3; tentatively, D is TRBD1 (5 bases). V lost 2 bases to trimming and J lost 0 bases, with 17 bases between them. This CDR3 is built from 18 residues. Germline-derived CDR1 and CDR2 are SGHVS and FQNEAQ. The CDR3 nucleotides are TGTGCCAGCAGCTTAATGGGGCGACTTTCTAGCTCTGGAAACACCATATATTTT. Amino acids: CASSLMGRLSSSGNTIYF.

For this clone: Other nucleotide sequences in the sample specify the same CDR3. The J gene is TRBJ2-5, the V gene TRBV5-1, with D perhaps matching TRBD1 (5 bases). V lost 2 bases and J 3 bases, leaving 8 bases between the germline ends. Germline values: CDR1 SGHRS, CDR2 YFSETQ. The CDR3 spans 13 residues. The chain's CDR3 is CASSFSREETQYF. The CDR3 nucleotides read TGCGCCAGCAGCTTCTCCAGGGAAGAGACCCAGTACTTC.

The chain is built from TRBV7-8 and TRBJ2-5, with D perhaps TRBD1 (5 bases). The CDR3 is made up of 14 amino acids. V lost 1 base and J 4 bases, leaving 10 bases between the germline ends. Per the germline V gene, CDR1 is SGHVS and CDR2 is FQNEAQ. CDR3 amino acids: CASSLGRVAETQYF. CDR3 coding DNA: TGTGCCAGCAGCTTAGGCAGGGTGGCAGAGACCCAGTACTTC.

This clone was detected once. The CDR3 DNA is TGTGCCAGCAGTTCCGGACAGCCAACTAATGAAAAACTGTTTTTT. Its translation: CASSSGQPTNEKLFF. The chain employs TRBV6-6 and TRBJ1-4, with a weak D call TRBD1 (6 bases). The CDR3 consists of 15 residues. V lost 4 bases, J lost 0 bases, and 9 bases lay in between. Germline assignment: CDR1 MNHNY and CDR2 SVGAGI (reference sequence).

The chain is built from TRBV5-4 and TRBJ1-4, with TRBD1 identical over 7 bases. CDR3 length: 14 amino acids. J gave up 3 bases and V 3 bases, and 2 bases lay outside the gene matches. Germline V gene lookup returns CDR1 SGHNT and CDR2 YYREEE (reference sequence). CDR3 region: CASSSGQANEKLFF. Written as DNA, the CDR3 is TGTGCCAGCAGCTCCGGACAGGCTAATGAAAAACTGTTTTTT.

The CDR3 coding sequence is TGTGCCTGGTCCGACAGGGGATTCTATAATTCACCCCTCCACTTT. Translated: CAWSDRGFYNSPLHF. The V call is TRBV30, the J call TRBJ1-6, with TRBD1 identical over 8 bases. The germline gives CDR1 GTSNPN, CDR2 SVGIG (reference sequence). This CDR3 has 15 amino acids. V dropped 5 bases and J dropped 3; count of bases not matched to a gene: 6.

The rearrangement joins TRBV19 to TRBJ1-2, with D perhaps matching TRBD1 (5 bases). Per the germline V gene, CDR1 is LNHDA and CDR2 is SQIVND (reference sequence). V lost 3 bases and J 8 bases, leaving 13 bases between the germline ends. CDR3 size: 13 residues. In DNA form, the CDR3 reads TGTGCCAGTAGTATTCCCCAGGGATACGGCTACACCTTC. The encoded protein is CASSIPQGYGYTF.

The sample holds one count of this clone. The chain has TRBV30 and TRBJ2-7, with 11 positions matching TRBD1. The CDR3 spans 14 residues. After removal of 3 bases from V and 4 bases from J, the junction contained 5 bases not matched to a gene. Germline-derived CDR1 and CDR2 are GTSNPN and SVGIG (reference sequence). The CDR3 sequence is CAWSDGQGAYEQYF. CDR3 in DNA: TGTGCCTGGAGCGATGGACAGGGGGCATACGAGCAGTACTTC.

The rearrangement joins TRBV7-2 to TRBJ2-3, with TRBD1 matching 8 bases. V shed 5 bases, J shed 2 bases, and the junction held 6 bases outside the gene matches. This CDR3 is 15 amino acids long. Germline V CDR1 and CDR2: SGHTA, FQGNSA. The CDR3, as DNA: TGTGCCAGCAGCGAGGGACAGGCCGTCACAGATACGCAGTATTTT. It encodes CASSEGQAVTDTQYF.

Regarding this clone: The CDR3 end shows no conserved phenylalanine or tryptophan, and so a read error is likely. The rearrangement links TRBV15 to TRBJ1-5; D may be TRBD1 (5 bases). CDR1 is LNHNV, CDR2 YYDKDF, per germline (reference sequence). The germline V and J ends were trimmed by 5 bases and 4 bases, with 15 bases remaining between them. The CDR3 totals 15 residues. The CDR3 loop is CATSLLVQENQPQHV. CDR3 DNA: TGTGCCACCAGCCTGTTGGTACAGGAGAATCAGCCCCAGCATGTT.